A selection of T cell receptor beta chains follows, all from one sample in a study of T cell responses to AZD1222 COVID-19 vaccine. Clones were sequenced by immunoSEQ multiplex PCR, and TCRdb holds only the in-frame ones, with some missing. The sample has approximately 140,000 clones, approximately 89% seen once. The material sequenced was peripheral blood, taken on day 0 of AZD1222 vaccination. The receptors were gathered from an adult in good health. Both conserved end residues are part of each CDR3. The order of the fields is clone size, D gene, V gene, J gene, CDR3 DNA, CDR3 protein. D genes are given only for firm matches. Clone size is shown for a subset of rows, as once, few, many or a class of expanded clone.

>once|-|TRBV11-3|TRBJ2-7
TGTGCCAGCAGCTTAGAGTCGGGTTACGAGCAGTACTTC
CASSLESGYEQYF
>-|TRBD1|TRBV30|TRBJ1-6
TGTGCCTGGAGTGAGGCAGGGGGTATCTCACCCCTCCACTTT
CAWSEAGGISPLHF
>-|-|TRBV7-2|TRBJ1-1
TGTGCCAGCAGCGACCAACCGGGCCGGACTGAAGCTTTCTTT
CASSDQPGRTEAFF
>-|TRBD1|TRBV27|TRBJ1-2
TGTGCCAGCACCCAGACAGGGCGACTAGGTGGCTACACCTTC
CASTQTGRLGGYTF
>-|-|TRBV7-2|TRBJ2-5
TGTGCCAGCAGCGGACGCGCGATTGGGGAGACCCAGTACTTC
CASSGRAIGETQYF
>once|TRBD1|TRBV9|TRBJ1-5
TGTGCCAGCAGCGTCCGGGACAGTCGTCAGCCCCAGCATTTT
CASSVRDSRQPQHF
>-|-|TRBV2|TRBJ2-7
TGTGCCAGCAGTGGGGCAGGCAGGCTCGAGCAGTACTTC
CASSGAGRLEQYF
>-|-|TRBV18|TRBJ2-7
TGTGCCAGCTCACCACCGGGTACCGGGGCGGGGCCCTACGAGCAGTACTTC
CASSPPGTGAGPYEQYF
>-|-|TRBV10-3|TRBJ2-7
TGTGCCATCAGTGGCTTTTCCACGGGGGTAACCTACGAGCAGTACTTC
CAISGFSTGVTYEQYF
>once|TRBD1|TRBV9|TRBJ2-2
TGTGCCAGCAGCGTAGGTTCCCCGGGACAGGGGGCCGGGGAGCTGTTTTTT
CASSVGSPGQGAGELFF
>-|-|TRBV6-6|TRBJ1-1
TGTGCCAGCAGTTACAAGGATGTCACTGAAGCTTTCTTT
CASSYKDVTEAFF
>-|-|TRBV9|TRBJ1-1
TGTGCCAGCAGCGTAGCGACAGGGAACACTGAAGCTTTCTTT
CASSVATGNTEAFF
>-|-|TRBV7-9|TRBJ2-3
TGTGCCAGCAGCTTAGGGTTGAGGGGGGGCCCGACAGATACGCAGTATTTT
CASSLGLRGGPTDTQYF
>-|-|TRBV11-2|TRBJ1-3
TGTGCCAGCAGCTCCGGATTTTCTGGAAACACCATATATTTT
CASSSGFSGNTIYF
>-|-|TRBV4-1|TRBJ1-6
TGCGCCAGCAGCCCGACGGAGAGCTCCTATAATTCACCCCTCCACTTT
CASSPTESSYNSPLHF
>-|-|TRBV18|TRBJ2-7
TGTGCCAGCTCCCCAACAGGGTACGAGCAGTACTTC
CASSPTGYEQYF
>-|-|TRBV5-1|TRBJ2-5
TGCGCCAGCAGCCCGGACAGTCGTCCGGGAGAGACCCAGTACTTC
CASSPDSRPGETQYF
>-|-|TRBV2|TRBJ1-3
TGTGCCAGCAGCCGGGATGGGGGCTCTGGAAACACCATATATTTT
CASSRDGGSGNTIYF
>-|-|TRBV7-2|TRBJ1-4
TGTGCCAGCAGCGCAGGACTAAATGAAAAACTGTTTTTT
CASSAGLNEKLFF
>-|-|TRBV9|TRBJ2-3
TGTGCCAGCAGCGTAGCAGGTTCCACAGATACGCAGTATTTT
CASSVAGSTDTQYF
>-|TRBD1|TRBV27|TRBJ1-2
TGTGCCAGCGGATTCCGGGGATCGACAGGGTTCAATGGCTACACCTTC
CASGFRGSTGFNGYTF
>-|TRBD1|TRBV19|TRBJ1-1
TGTGCCAGTAAAATAAGACAGGGACAGGGGAACACTGAAGCTTTCTTT
CASKIRQGQGNTEAFF
>-|TRBD2|TRBV27|TRBJ2-2
TGTGCCAGCAGTTTACGACTAGCGGGGGGCTTCGGGGAGCTGTTTTTT
CASSLRLAGGFGELFF
>-|-|TRBV7-8|TRBJ2-1
TGTGCCAGCAGCTTCGGGGCAAGAGGGCAGTTCTTC
CASSFGARGQFF
>-|-|TRBV3-1/TRBV3-2|TRBJ1-5
TGTGCCAGCAGCCAAGTGTTGGGTCAGCCCCAGCATTTT
CASSQVLGQPQHF
>few|-|TRBV9|TRBJ1-5
TGTGCCAGCAGCGTAGACTCGGGGGGCAGCAATCAGCCCCAGCATTTT
CASSVDSGGSNQPQHF
>-|-|TRBV21-1|TRBJ2-7
TGTGCCAGCAGCGTCCCGGGACTAGCGGTTATAACCTACGAGCAGTACTTC
CASSVPGLAVITYEQYF
>-|-|TRBV30|TRBJ2-1
TGTGCCTGGAGTTTCTACAATGAGCAGTTCTTC
CAWSFYNEQFF
>-|-|TRBV30|TRBJ2-2
TGTGCCTGGCTCGGGGGAAACACCGGGGAGCTGTTTTTT
CAWLGGNTGELFF
>-|TRBD1|TRBV7-2|TRBJ2-3
TGTGCCAGCAGCTTGGACAGGGGGCTGGGAGATACGCAGTATTTT
CASSLDRGLGDTQYF
>-|-|TRBV28|TRBJ2-5
TGTGCCAGCACCAGCGGGCAGGGGGGGACCCAGTACTTC
CASTSGQGGTQYF